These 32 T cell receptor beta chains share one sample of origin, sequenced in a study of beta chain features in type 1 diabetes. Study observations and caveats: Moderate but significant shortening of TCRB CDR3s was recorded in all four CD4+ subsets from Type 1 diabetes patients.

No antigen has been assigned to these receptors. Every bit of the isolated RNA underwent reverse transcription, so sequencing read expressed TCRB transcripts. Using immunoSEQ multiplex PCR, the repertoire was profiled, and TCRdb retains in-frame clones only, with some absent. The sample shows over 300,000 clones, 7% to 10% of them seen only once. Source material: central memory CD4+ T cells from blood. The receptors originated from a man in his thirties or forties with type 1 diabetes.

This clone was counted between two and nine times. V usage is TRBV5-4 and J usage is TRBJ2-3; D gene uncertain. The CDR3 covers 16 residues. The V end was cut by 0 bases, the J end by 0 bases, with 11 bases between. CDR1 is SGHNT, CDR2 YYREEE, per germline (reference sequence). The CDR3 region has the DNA TGTGCCAGCAGCTTGGACAGCCAGGTTAGCACAGATACGCAGTATTTT. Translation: CASSLDSQVSTDTQYF.

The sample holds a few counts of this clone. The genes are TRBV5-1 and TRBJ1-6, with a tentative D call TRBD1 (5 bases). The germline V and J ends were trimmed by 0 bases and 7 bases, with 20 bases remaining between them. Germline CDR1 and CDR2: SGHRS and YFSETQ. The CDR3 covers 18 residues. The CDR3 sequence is CASSLVGRALGENSPLHF. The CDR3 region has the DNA TGCGCCAGCAGCTTGGTGGGACGGGCTCTCGGGGAGAATTCACCCCTCCACTTT.

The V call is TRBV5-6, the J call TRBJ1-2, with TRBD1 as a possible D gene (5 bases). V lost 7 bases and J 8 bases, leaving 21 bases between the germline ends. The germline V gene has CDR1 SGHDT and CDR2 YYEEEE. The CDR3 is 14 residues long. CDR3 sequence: CASCRQSLYGGYTF. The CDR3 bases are TGTGCCAGCTGTAGACAGAGCCTTTATGGAGGCTACACCTTC.

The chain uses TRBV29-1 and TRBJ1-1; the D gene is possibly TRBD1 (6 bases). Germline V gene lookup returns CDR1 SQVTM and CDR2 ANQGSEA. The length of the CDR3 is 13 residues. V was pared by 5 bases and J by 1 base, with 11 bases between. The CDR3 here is CSVSTGRNTEAFF. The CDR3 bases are TGCAGCGTTTCGACAGGACGGAACACTGAAGCTTTCTTT. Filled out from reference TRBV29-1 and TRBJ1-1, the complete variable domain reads SAVISQKPSRDICQRGTSLTIQCQVDSQVTMMFWYRQQPGQSLTLIATANQGSEATYESGFVIDKFPISRPNLTFSTLTVSNMSPEDSSIYLCSVSTGRNTEAFFGQGTRLTVV.

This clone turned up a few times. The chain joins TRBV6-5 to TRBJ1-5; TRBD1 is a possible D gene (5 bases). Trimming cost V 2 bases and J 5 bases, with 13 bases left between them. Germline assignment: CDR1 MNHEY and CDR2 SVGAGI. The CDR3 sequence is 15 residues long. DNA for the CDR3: TGTGCCAGCAGTTACGATTCGGGGGACCATCAGCCCCAGCATTTT. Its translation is CASSYDSGDHQPQHF.

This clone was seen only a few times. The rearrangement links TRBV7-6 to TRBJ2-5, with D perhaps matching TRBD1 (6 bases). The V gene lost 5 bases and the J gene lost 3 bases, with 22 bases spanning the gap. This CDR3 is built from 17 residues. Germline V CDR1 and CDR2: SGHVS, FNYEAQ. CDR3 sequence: CASSQAGGGPEEETQYF. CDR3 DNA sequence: TGTGCCAGCAGCCAAGCAGGTGGGGGCCCCGAGGAAGAGACCCAGTACTTC.

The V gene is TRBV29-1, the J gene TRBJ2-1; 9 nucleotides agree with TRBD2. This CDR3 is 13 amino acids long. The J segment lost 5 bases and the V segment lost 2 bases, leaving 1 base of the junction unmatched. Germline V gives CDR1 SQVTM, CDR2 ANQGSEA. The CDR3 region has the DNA TGCAGCGTTGAACTAGCGGGGCACAATGAGCAGTTCTTC. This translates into CSVELAGHNEQFF.

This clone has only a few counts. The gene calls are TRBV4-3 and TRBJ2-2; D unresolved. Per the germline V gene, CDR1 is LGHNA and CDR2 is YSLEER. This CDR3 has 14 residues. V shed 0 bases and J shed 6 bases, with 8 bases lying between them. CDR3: CASSQERMAGELFF. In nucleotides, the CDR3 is TGCGCCAGCAGCCAAGAAAGAATGGCCGGGGAGCTGTTTTTT.

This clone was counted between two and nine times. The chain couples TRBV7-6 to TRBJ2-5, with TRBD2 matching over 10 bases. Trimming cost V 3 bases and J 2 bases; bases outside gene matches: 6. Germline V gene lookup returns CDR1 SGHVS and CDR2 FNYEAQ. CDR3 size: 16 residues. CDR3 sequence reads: CASSFASGGGQETQYF. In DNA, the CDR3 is TGTGCCAGCAGCTTCGCCAGCGGGGGGGGACAAGAGACCCAGTACTTC.

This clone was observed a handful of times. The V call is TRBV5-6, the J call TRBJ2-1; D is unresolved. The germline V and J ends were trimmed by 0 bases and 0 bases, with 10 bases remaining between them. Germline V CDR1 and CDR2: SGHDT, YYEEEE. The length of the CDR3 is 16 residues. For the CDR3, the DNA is TGTGCCAGCAGCTTGGCGCTCGGTAGCTCCTACAATGAGCAGTTCTTC. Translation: CASSLALGSSYNEQFF.

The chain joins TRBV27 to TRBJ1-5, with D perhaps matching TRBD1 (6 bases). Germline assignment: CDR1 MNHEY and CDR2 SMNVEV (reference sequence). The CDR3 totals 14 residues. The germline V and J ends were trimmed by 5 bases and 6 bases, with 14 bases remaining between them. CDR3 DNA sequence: TGTGCCAGCAGTCGGCAACAGGGTCGTCAGCCCCAGCATTTT. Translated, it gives CASSRQQGRQPQHF.

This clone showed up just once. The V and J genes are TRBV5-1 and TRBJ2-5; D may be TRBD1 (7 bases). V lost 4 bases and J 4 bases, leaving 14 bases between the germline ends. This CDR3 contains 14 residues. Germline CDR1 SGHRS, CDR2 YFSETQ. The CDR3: CASSQGGGRETQYF. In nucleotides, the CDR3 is TGCGCCAGCAGCCAAGGAGGGGGCAGAGAGACCCAGTACTTC.

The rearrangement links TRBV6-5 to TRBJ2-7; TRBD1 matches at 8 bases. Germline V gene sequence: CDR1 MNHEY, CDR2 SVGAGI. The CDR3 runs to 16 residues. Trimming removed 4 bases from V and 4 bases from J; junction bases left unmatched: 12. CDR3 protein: CASSSHSRDRPYEQYF. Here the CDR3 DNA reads TGTGCCAGCAGTTCGCACTCCCGGGACAGGCCTTACGAGCAGTACTTC.

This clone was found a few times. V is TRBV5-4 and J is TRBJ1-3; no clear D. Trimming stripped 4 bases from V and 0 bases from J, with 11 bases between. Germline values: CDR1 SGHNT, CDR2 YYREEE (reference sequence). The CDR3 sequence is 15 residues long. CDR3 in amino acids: CASSLAGVSGNTIYF. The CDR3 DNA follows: TGTGCCAGCAGCCTAGCCGGCGTCTCTGGAAACACCATATATTTT. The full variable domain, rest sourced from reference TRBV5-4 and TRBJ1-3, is ETGVTQSPTHLIKTRGQQVTLRCSSQSGHNTVSWYQQALGQGPQFIFQYYREEENGRGNFPPRFSGLQFPNYSSELNVNALELDDSALYLCASSLAGVSGNTIYFGEGSWLTVV.

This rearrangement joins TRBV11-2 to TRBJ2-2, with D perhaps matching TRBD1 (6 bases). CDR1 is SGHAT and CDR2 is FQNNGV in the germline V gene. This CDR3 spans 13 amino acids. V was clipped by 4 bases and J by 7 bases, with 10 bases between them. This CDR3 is CASSYGQNGELFF. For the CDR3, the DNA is TGTGCCAGCAGCTACGGACAGAACGGGGAGCTGTTTTTT.

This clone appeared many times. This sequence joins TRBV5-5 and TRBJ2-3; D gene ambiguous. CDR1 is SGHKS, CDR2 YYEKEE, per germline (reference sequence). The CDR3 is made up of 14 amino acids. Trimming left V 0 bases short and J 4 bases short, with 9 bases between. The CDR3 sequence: CASSLGSVADTQYF. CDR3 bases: TGTGCCAGCAGCTTGGGAAGTGTTGCAGATACGCAGTATTTT.

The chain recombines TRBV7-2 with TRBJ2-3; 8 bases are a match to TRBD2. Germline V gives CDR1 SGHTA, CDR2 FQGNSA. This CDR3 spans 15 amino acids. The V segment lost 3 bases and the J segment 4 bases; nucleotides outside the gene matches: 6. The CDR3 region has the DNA TGTGCCAGCAGCTTTTCGGGGGGGCGATCAGATACGCAGTATTTT. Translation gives CASSFSGGRSDTQYF.

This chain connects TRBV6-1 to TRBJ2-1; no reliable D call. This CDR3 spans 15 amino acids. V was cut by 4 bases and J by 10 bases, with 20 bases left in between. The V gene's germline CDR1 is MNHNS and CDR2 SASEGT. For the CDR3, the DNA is TGTGCCAGCAGTGGCTCTTCAGGACGGTTGTACGAGCAGTTCTTC. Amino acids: CASSGSSGRLYEQFF.

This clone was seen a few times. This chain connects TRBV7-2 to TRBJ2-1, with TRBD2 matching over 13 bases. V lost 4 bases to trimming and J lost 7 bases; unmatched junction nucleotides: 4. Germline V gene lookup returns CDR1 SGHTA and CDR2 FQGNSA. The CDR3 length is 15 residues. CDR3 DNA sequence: TGTGCCAGCAGCTCCCCGACTAGCGGGGGGAATGAGCAGTTCTTC. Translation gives CASSSPTSGGNEQFF. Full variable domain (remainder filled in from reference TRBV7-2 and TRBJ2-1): GAGVSQSPSNKVTEKGKDVELRCDPISGHTALYWYRQSLGQGLEFLIYFQGNSAPDKSGLPSDRFSAERTGGSVSTLTIQRTQQEDSAVYLCASSSPTSGGNEQFFGPGTRLTVL.

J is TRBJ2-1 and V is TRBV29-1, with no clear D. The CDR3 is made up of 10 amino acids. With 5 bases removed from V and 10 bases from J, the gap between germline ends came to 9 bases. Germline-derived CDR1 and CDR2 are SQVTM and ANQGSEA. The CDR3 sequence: CSVPLREQFF. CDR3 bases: TGCAGCGTTCCTCTTCGGGAGCAGTTCTTC.

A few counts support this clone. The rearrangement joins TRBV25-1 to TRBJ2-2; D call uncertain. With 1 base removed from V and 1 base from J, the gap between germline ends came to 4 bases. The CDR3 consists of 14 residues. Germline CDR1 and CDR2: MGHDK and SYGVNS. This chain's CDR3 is CASSEWWNTGELFF. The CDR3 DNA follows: TGTGCCAGCAGTGAATGGTGGAACACCGGGGAGCTGTTTTTT.

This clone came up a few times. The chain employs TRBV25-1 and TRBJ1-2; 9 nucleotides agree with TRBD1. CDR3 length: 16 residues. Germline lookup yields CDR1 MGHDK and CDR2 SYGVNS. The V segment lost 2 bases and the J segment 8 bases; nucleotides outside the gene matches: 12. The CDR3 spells CASSEGRGGTGKGYTF. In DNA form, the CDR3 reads TGTGCCAGCAGTGAAGGTCGGGGCGGGACAGGGAAAGGCTACACCTTC.

The CDR3 reads CASSYFGGETQYF. CDR3 in DNA: TGTGCCAGCAGTTACTTCGGGGGAGAGACCCAGTACTTC. V gene TRBV6-5 combines with J gene TRBJ2-5, with D possibly TRBD2 on 6 matching bases. Germline V CDR1 and CDR2: MNHEY, SVGAGI. CDR3 size: 13 residues. V dropped 1 base and J dropped 4 bases, with 7 bases sitting between them.

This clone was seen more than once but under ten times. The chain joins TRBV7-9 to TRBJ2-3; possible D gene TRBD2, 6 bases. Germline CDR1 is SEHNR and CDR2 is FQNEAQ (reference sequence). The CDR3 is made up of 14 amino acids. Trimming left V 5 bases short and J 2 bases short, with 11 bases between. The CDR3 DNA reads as TGTGCCAGCAGCCCGAGGACTACCACAGATACGCAGTATTTT. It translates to CASSPRTTTDTQYF. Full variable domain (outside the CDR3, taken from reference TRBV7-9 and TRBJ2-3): DTGVSQNPRHKITKRGQNVTFRCDPISEHNRLYWYRQTLGQGPEFLTYFQNEAQLEKSRLLSDRFSAERPKGSFSTLEIQRTEQGDSAMYLCASSPRTTTDTQYFGPGTRLTVL.

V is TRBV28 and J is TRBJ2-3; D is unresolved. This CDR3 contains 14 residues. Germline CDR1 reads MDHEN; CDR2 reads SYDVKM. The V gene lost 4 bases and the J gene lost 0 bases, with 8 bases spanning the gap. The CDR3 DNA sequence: TGTGCCAGCAGTTCACAGCGTAGCACAGATACGCAGTATTTT. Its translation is CASSSQRSTDTQYF. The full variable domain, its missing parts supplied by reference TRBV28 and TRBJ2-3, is DVKVTQSSRYLVKRTGEKVFLECVQDMDHENMFWYRQDPGLGLRLIYFSYDVKMKEKGDIPEGYSVSREKKERFSLILESASTNQTSMYLCASSSQRSTDTQYFGPGTRLTVL.

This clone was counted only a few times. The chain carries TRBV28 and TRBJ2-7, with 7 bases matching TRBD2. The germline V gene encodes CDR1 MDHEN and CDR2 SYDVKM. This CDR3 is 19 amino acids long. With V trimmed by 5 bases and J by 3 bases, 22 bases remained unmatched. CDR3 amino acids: CASSPNQRGPSWRGYEQYF. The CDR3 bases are TGTGCCAGCAGTCCGAACCAGCGGGGACCTTCGTGGAGAGGCTACGAGCAGTACTTC. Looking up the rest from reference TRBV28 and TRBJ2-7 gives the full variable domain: DVKVTQSSRYLVKRTGEKVFLECVQDMDHENMFWYRQDPGLGLRLIYFSYDVKMKEKGDIPEGYSVSREKKERFSLILESASTNQTSMYLCASSPNQRGPSWRGYEQYFGPGTRLTVT.

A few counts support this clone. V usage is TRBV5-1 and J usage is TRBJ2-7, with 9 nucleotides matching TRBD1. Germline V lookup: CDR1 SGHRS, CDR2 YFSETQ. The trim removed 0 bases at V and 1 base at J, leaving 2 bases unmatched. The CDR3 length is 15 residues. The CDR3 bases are TGCGCCAGCAGCTTGGTGACAGGGGGGTCCTACGAGCAGTACTTC. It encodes CASSLVTGGSYEQYF. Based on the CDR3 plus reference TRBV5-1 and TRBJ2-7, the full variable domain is KAGVTQTPRYLIKTRGQQVTLSCSPISGHRSVSWYQQTPGQGLQFLFEYFSETQRNKGNFPGRFSGRQFSNSRSEMNVSTLELGDSALYLCASSLVTGGSYEQYFGPGTRLTVT.

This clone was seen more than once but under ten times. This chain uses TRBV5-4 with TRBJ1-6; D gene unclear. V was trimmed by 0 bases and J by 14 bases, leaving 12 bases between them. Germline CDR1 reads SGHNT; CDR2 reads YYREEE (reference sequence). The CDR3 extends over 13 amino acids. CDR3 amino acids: CASSLDDRSTLHF. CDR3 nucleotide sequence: TGTGCCAGCAGCTTGGATGACCGCTCAACCCTCCACTTT.

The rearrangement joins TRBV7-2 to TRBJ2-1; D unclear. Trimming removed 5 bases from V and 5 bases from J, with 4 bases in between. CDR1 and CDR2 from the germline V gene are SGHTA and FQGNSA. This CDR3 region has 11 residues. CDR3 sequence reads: CASSHNNEQFF. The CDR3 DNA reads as TGTGCCAGCAGCCACAACAATGAGCAGTTCTTC.

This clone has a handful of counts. CDR3 in DNA: TGTGCCAGCTCACCAGCCTCGACTAGTAAGCGGGCAGATACGCAGTATTTT. Its translation: CASSPASTSKRADTQYF. The rearrangement uses TRBV18 and TRBJ2-3, with D tentatively TRBD2 (6 bases). The ends were cut back, 2 bases at V and 4 bases at J, with 19 bases in the middle. CDR1 KGHSH and CDR2 LQKENI come from the germline V gene. The CDR3 extends over 17 amino acids.

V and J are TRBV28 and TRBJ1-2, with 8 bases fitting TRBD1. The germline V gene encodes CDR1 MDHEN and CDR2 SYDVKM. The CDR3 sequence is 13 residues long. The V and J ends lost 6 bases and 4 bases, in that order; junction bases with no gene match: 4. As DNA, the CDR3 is TGTGCCAGCAGGACAGGGGACTCCTATGGCTACACCTTC. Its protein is CASRTGDSYGYTF.

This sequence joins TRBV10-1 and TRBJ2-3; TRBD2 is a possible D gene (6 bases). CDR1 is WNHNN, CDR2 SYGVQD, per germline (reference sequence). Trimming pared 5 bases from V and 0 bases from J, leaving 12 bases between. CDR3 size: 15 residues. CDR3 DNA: TGCGCCAGCAGTCTGAGTAGCGGAAGCACAGATACGCAGTATTTT. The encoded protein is CASSLSSGSTDTQYF.